This is a list of T cell receptor beta chains from one sample in a study of human versus mouse CDR3 diversity and MHC coevolution. Some clones are missing from TCRdb's copy, which holds only in-frame ones; the method was immunoSEQ multiplex PCR. The sample has 50,000 to 65,000 clones, around 94% seen once. Sequencing was performed on naive CD4+ T cells from blood. The receptors were sampled from a person aged 55 to 75 in good health. Both conserved end residues are part of each CDR3. D genes are given only for firm matches. Size values are once, few and many counts, or a class for expanded clones, and some rows have none.

TRBV5-1	.	TRBJ2-7	TRBD2	CASSLNSGRAYEQYF	TGCGCCAGCAGCTTGAATAGCGGGAGGGCCTACGAGCAGTACTTC
TRBV12-5	.	TRBJ2-1	TRBD2	CASGLVRLAGGGRTYNEQFF	TGTGCTAGTGGTTTGGTACGGCTAGCGGGAGGGGGAAGAACCTACAATGAGCAGTTCTTC
TRBV18	.	TRBJ2-3	.	CASSPRGSSTDTQYF	TGTGCCAGCTCACCACGCGGTTCTAGCACAGATACGCAGTATTTT
TRBV7-9	.	TRBJ2-2	.	CASSSQGTGELFF	TGTGCCAGCAGCTCGCAGGGGACCGGGGAGCTGTTTTTT
TRBV19	.	TRBJ2-3	.	CASNQEGATARGTQYF	TGTGCCAGTAACCAGGAGGGGGCTACCGCTCGGGGTACGCAGTATTTT
TRBV6-5	once	TRBJ2-1	TRBD2	CANKRLAGGRDEQFF	TGTGCCAACAAGCGACTAGCGGGAGGGAGGGATGAGCAGTTCTTC
TRBV27	.	TRBJ1-1	.	CASNQGRGVSTEAFF	TGTGCCAGCAACCAAGGGAGGGGTGTGAGCACTGAAGCTTTCTTT
TRBV30	.	TRBJ1-1	.	CAWSITPGGETEAFF	TGTGCCTGGAGTATAACCCCGGGGGGAGAGACTGAAGCTTTCTTT
TRBV6-5	.	TRBJ1-4	TRBD1	CASSSPRGKTNEKLFF	TGTGCCAGCAGTTCGCCCAGGGGGAAGACTAATGAAAAACTGTTTTTT
TRBV30	once	TRBJ1-1	.	CAWRRGIENEAFF	TGTGCCTGGAGAAGGGGGATTGAGAATGAAGCTTTCTTT
TRBV27	once	TRBJ2-7	TRBD2	CASSLKTTGTSGSRGEQYF	TGTGCCAGCAGCCTAAAAACAACCGGGACTAGCGGGAGTAGGGGCGAGCAGTACTTC
TRBV2	.	TRBJ2-7	TRBD2	CAGRSGRANEQYF	TGTGCCGGCCGTAGCGGGAGGGCCAACGAGCAGTACTTC
TRBV7-9	.	TRBJ2-1	TRBD2	CASSRAGTSGNEQFF	TGTGCCAGCAGCAGAGCCGGGACTAGCGGTAATGAGCAGTTCTTC
TRBV2	.	TRBJ1-4	.	CASSSSGTPNEKLFF	TGTGCCAGCAGTTCTTCCGGGACACCAAATGAAAAACTGTTTTTT
TRBV7-9	.	TRBJ2-7	TRBD1	CASSPDRVEQYF	TGTGCCAGCAGCCCCGACAGGGTCGAGCAGTACTTC
TRBV9	.	TRBJ2-1	.	CASSVEASAYNEQFF	TGTGCCAGCAGCGTAGAGGCTAGCGCCTACAATGAGCAGTTCTTC
TRBV7-2	few	TRBJ2-3	TRBD2	CASSLAGTTTDTQYF	TGTGCCAGCAGCTTAGCGGGGACTACCACAGATACGCAGTATTTT
TRBV5-1	.	TRBJ2-1	TRBD2	CASSLGLAGASYNEQFF	TGCGCCAGCAGCTTGGGGCTAGCGGGAGCTTCCTACAATGAGCAGTTCTTC
TRBV16	.	TRBJ1-1	.	CASSQSSEGETEAFF	TGTGCCAGCAGCCAATCGAGCGAAGGAGAGACTGAAGCTTTCTTT
TRBV5-4	.	TRBJ2-7	.	CASSLALLGGSYEQYF	TGTGCCAGCAGCTTGGCCCTACTGGGGGGCTCCTACGAGCAGTACTTC
TRBV18	.	TRBJ2-4	.	CASSPRGGVEDIQYF	TGTGCCAGCTCACCAAGGGGCGGAGTTGAGGACATTCAGTACTTC
TRBV2	.	TRBJ2-7	.	CASSEVGQGYEQYF	TGTGCCAGCAGTGAGGTCGGGCAGGGCTACGAGCAGTACTTC
TRBV6-6	.	TRBJ1-6	TRBD1	CASSRTGVNSPLHF	TGTGCCAGCAGTCGGACAGGGGTCAATTCACCCCTCCACTTT
TRBV2	.	TRBJ2-1	TRBD1	CASSEGQGIYNEQFF	TGTGCCAGCAGTGAAGGACAGGGAATCTACAATGAGCAGTTCTTC
TRBV5-1	.	TRBJ2-2	TRBD1	CASSSPAGTGGTGELFF	TGCGCCAGCAGCTCCCCCGCCGGGACAGGGGGGACCGGGGAGCTGTTTTTT
TRBV6-5	.	TRBJ1-1	.	CASRLRQLHNTEAFF	TGTGCCAGCAGACTACGACAGCTTCATAACACTGAAGCTTTCTTT
TRBV6-5	.	TRBJ1-5	.	CASRQGNQPQHF	TGTGCCAGCAGGCAGGGAAATCAGCCCCAGCATTTT
TRBV4-1	.	TRBJ1-4	.	CASSPHGPTNEKLFF	TGCGCCAGCAGCCCCCATGGGCCAACTAATGAAAAACTGTTTTTT
TRBV6-5	.	TRBJ2-2	TRBD1	CASSSGQSNTGELFF	TGTGCCAGCAGTTCGGGACAGTCGAACACCGGGGAGCTGTTTTTT
TRBV6-4	once	TRBJ1-4	.	CASSDSSGEKLFF	TGTGCCAGCAGTGACTCGTCAGGTGAAAAACTGTTTTTT
TRBV5-4	.	TRBJ2-3	.	CASSLDPGVADTQYF	TGTGCCAGCAGCTTGGATCCGGGGGTAGCAGATACGCAGTATTTT
TRBV7-2	.	TRBJ2-1	TRBD2	CASSLVPAGGPGNEQFF	TGTGCCAGCAGCTTAGTTCCTGCGGGAGGGCCGGGGAATGAGCAGTTCTTC
TRBV27	.	TRBJ1-2	.	CASSPRQPPGYGYTF	TGTGCCAGCAGTCCGAGACAGCCACCTGGCTATGGCTACACCTTC
TRBV19	.	TRBJ2-7	TRBD2	CASSRQLAGVSYEQYF	TGTGCCAGTAGTAGACAACTAGCGGGAGTTTCTTACGAGCAGTACTTC
TRBV5-1	once	TRBJ2-6	TRBD1	CASSLPGTGRSGANVLTF	TGCGCCAGCAGCTTGCCCGGGACAGGCAGGTCTGGGGCCAACGTCCTGACTTTC
TRBV13	.	TRBJ2-1	.	CASSVGVNEQFF	TGTGCCAGCAGCGTGGGCGTCAATGAGCAGTTCTTC
TRBV7-8	.	TRBJ2-7	.	CASSSPAAGEQYF	TGTGCCAGCAGCTCTCCAGCGGCGGGGGAGCAGTACTTC
TRBV19	.	TRBJ2-1	TRBD2	CASSKTSGSGYNEQFF	TGTGCCAGTAGTAAGACTAGCGGGAGTGGTTACAATGAGCAGTTCTTC
TRBV6-6	.	TRBJ2-1	TRBD1	CASSYSTRGNEQFF	TGTGCCAGCAGTTACTCGACCAGGGGGAATGAGCAGTTCTTC
TRBV7-7	.	TRBJ2-2	.	CASSLVGAGELFF	TGTGCCAGCAGCTTAGTGGGAGCCGGGGAGCTGTTTTTT
TRBV6-5	.	TRBJ1-6	.	CASRGARNSPLHF	TGTGCCAGCAGGGGGGCGCGTAATTCACCCCTCCACTTT
TRBV5-1	.	TRBJ2-2	TRBD1	CASSLWGQGDTGELFF	TGCGCCAGCAGCTTGTGGGGACAGGGTGACACCGGGGAGCTGTTTTTT
TRBV6-8	.	TRBJ2-7	.	CASSISESHEQYF	TGTGCCAGCAGCATTTCCGAGAGCCACGAGCAGTACTTC
TRBV18	.	TRBJ2-7	TRBD1	CASSPNGQGEEQYF	TGTGCCAGCTCACCAAATGGACAGGGTGAAGAGCAGTACTTC
TRBV18	.	TRBJ2-5	TRBD2	CASSPLLLAGGETQYF	TGTGCCAGCTCACCACTGTTACTAGCGGGGGGAGAGACCCAGTACTTC
TRBV11-2	.	TRBJ2-5	.	CASRRSWGLTSGETQYF	TGTGCCAGCAGGAGGTCGTGGGGACTTACTTCCGGGGAGACCCAGTACTTC
TRBV4-1	.	TRBJ1-3	TRBD1	CASSLYYDDRGPVNTIYF	TGCGCCAGCAGCCTGTACTACGATGACAGGGGCCCGGTAAACACCATATATTTT